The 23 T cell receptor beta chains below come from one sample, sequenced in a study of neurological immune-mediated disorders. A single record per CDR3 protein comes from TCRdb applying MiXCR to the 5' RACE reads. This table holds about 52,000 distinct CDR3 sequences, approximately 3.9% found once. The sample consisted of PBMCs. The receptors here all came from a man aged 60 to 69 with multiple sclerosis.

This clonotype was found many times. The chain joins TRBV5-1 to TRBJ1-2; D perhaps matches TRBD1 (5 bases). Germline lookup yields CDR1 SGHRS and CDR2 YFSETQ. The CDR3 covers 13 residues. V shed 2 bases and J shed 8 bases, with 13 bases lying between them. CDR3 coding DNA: TGCGCCAGCAGCTTATCGGGGGAAGGGGGCTACACCTTC. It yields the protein CASSLSGEGGYTF.

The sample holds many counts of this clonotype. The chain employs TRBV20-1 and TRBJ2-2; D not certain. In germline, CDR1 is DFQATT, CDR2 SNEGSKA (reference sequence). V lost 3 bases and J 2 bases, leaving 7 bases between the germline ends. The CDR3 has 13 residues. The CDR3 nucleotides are TGCAGTGCTAGTGAGGCCAACACCGGGGAGCTGTTTTTT. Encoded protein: CSASEANTGELFF.

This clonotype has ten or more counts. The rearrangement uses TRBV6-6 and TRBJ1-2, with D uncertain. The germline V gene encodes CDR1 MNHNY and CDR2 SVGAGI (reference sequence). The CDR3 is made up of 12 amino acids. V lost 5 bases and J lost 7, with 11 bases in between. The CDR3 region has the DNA TGTGCCAGCAGTCCCACGGGAAGTGGCTACACCTTC. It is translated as CASSPTGSGYTF.

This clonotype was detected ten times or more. CDR3 in DNA: TGCGCCAGCAGCCCAACCACCAGTCCTCACCTTTCCTACGAGCAGTACTTC. This translates into CASSPTTSPHLSYEQYF. This sequence joins TRBV5-1 and TRBJ2-7; D is uncertain. V was clipped by 4 bases and J by 1 base, with 21 bases between them. The CDR3 is 17 residues long. Germline-derived CDR1 and CDR2 are SGHRS and YFSETQ.

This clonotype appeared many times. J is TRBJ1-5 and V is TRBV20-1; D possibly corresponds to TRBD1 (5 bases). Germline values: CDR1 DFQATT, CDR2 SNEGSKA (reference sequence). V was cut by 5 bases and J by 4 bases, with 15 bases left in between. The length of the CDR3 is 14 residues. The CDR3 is CSAYAGTANQPQHF. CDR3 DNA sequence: TGCAGTGCTTACGCCGGGACGGCAAATCAGCCCCAGCATTTT.

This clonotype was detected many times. The CDR3 sequence is CATSGIQQQGVFGKNIQYF. DNA for the CDR3: TGTGCCACCAGCGGAATCCAACAGCAGGGGGTGTTCGGCAAAAACATTCAGTACTTC. The V gene is TRBV15, the J gene TRBJ2-4; 7 nucleotides match TRBD1. J gave up 3 bases and V 5 bases, and 19 bases lay outside the gene matches. This CDR3 has 19 residues. Germline V lookup: CDR1 LNHNV, CDR2 YYDKDF (reference sequence).

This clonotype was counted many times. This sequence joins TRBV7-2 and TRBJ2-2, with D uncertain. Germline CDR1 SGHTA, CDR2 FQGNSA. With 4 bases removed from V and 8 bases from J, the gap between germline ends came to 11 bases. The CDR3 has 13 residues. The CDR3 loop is CASSSSLGGELFF. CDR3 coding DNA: TGTGCCAGCAGCTCCTCCTTGGGGGGGGAGCTGTTTTTT. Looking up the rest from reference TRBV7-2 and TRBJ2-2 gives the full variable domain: GAGVSQSPSNKVTEKGKDVELRCDPISGHTALYWYRQSLGQGLEFLIYFQGNSAPDKSGLPSDRFSAERTGGSVSTLTIQRTQQEDSAVYLCASSSSLGGELFFGEGSRLTVL.

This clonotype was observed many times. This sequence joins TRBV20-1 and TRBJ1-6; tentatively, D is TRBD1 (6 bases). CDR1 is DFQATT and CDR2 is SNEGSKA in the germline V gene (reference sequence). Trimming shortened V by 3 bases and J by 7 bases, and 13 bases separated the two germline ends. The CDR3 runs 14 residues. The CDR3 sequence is CSARWQGRNSPLHF. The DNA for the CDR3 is TGCAGTGCTAGGTGGCAGGGGAGAAATTCACCCCTCCACTTT.

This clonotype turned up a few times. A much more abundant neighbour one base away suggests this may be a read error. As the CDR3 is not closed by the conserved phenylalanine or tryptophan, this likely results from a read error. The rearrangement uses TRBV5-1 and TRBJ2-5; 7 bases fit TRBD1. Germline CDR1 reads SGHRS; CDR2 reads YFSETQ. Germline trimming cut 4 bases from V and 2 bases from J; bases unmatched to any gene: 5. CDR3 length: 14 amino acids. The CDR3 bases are TGCGCCAGCAGCAACAGACAGGGACAAGAGACCCAGTACTGC. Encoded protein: CASSNRQGQETQYC.

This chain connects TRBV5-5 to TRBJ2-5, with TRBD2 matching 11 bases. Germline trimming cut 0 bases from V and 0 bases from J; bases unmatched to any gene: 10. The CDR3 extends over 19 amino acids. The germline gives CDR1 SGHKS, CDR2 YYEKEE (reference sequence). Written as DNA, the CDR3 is TGTGCCAGCAGCTTGGAACTAGCGGGGGCAATTGCTTACCAAGAGACCCAGTACTTC. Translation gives CASSLELAGAIAYQETQYF.

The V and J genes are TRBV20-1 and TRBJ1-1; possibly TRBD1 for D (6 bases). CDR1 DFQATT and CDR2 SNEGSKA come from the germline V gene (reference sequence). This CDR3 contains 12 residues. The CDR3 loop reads CRVGGAGTEAFF. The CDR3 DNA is TGCAGAGTGGGGGGCGCGGGCACTGAAGCTTTCTTT.

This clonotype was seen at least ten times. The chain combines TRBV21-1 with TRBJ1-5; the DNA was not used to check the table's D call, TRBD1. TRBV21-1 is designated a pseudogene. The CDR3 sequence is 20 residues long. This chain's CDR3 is CASSKGGTGGASISNQPQHF. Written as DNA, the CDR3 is TGTGCCAGCAGCAAAGGGGGCACAGGGGGTGCTTCAATTAGCAATCAGCCCCAGCATTTT.

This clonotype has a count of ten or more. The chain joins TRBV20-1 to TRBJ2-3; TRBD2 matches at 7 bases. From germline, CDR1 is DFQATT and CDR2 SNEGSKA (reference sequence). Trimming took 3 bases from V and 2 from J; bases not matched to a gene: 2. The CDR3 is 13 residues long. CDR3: CSARTSHTDTQYF. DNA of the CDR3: TGCAGTGCTAGGACTAGCCACACAGATACGCAGTATTTT.

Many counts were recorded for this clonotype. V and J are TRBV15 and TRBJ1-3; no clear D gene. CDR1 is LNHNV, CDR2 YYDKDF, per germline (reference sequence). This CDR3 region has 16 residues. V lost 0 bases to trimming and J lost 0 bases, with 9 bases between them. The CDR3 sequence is CATSREHLSSGNTIYF. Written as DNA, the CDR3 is TGTGCCACCAGCAGAGAACACCTGAGCTCTGGAAACACCATATATTTT. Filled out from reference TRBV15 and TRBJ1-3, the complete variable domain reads DAMVIQNPRYQVTQFGKPVTLSCSQTLNHNVMYWYQQKSSQAPKLLFHYYDKDFNNEADTPDNFQSRRPNTSFCFLDIRSPGLGDTAMYLCATSREHLSSGNTIYFGEGSWLTVV.

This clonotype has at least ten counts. CDR3 sequence: CASSLETLADTQYF. The CDR3 region has the DNA TGTGCCAGCAGCTTAGAGACTTTGGCGGATACGCAGTATTTT. The rearrangement joins TRBV7-9 to TRBJ2-3; D ambiguous. V dropped 1 base and J dropped 6 bases, with 11 bases sitting between them. CDR1 SEHNR and CDR2 FQNEAQ come from the germline V gene (reference sequence). The CDR3 consists of 14 residues.

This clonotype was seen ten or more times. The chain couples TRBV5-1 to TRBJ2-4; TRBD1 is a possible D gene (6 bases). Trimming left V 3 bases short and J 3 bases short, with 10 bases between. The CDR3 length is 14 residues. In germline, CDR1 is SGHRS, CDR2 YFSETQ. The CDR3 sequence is CASSSGENKNIQYF. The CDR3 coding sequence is TGCGCCAGCAGCTCAGGGGAGAACAAAAACATTCAGTACTTC.

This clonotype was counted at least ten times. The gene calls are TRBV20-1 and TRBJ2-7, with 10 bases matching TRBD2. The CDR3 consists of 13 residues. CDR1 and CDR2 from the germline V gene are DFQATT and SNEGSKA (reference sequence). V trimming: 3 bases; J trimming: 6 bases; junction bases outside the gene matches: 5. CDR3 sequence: CSASERTSGEQYF. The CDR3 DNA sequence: TGCAGTGCTAGTGAGCGGACTAGCGGCGAGCAGTACTTC.

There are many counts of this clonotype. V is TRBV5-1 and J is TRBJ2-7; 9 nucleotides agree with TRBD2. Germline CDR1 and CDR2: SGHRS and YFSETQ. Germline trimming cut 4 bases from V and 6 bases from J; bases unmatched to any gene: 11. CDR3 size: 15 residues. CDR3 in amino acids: CASSPVAGASGEQYF. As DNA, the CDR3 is TGCGCCAGCAGCCCTGTAGCGGGGGCCTCGGGCGAGCAGTACTTC. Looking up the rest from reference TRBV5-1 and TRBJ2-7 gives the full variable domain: KAGVTQTPRYLIKTRGQQVTLSCSPISGHRSVSWYQQTPGQGLQFLFEYFSETQRNKGNFPGRFSGRQFSNSRSEMNVSTLELGDSALYLCASSPVAGASGEQYFGPGTRLTVT.

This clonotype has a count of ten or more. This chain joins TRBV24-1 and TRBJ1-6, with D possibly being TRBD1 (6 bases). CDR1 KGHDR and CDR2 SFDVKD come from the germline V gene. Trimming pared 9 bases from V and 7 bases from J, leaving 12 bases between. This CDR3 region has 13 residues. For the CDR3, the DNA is TGTGCCACCCGGGGGGCTTCAAATTCACCCCTCCACTTT. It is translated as CATRGASNSPLHF.

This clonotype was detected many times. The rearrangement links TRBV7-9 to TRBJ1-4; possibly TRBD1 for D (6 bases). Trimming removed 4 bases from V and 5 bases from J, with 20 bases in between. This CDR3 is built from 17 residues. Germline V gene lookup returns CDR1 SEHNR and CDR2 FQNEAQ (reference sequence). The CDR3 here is CASSSGQQGGQNEKLFF. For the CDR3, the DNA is TGTGCCAGCAGCTCCGGCCAACAGGGAGGGCAAAATGAAAAACTGTTTTTT.

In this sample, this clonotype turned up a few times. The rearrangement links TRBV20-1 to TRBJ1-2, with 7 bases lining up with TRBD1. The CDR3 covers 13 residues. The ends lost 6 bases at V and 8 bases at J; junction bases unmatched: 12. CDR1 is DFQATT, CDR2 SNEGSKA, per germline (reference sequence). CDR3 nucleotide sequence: TGCAGTGCCACAACCAGACAGGGATCCGGCTACACCTTC. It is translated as CSATTRQGSGYTF.

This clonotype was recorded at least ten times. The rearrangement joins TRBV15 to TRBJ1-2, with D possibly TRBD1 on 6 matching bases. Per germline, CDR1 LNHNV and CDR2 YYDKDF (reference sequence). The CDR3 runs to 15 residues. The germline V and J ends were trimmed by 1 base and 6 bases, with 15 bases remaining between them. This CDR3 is CATSRGGGGQDGYTF. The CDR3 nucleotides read TGTGCCACCAGCAGAGGAGGGGGAGGTCAGGATGGCTACACCTTC.

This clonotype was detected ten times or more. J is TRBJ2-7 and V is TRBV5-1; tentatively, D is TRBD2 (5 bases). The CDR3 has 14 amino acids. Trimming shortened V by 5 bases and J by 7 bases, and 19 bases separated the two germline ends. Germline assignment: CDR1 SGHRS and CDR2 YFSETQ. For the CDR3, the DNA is TGCGCCAGCAGTCTCAAACCACTAGTCGGGGAGCAGTACTTC. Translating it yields CASSLKPLVGEQYF.